This TCR beta chain was sequenced during a study of early T cells in non-severe SARS-CoV-2 infection. V gave up 10 bases and J gave up 6 bases; unmatched junction bases: 12. The CDR3 contains 15 residues. Germline CDR1 reads MNHEY; CDR2 reads SMNVEV (reference sequence). TCRdb independently ran MiXCR on the 5' RACE reads; one entry per CDR3 protein. The data contain some 91,000 distinct CDR3 sequences, about 15% of them seen just once; the ten biggest clones take up 5.5%. The specimen sequenced was whole blood. The chain joins TRBV27 to TRBJ2-2; the match to TRBD2 covers 9 bases. The source is an adult who was a healthcare worker with PCR-confirmed SARS-CoV-2 infection or an uninfected control (not recorded which). For the CDR3, the DNA is TGTGCCACCACGCCGGGACTAGCTAAAGCCGGGGAGCTGTTTTTT. Translating it yields CATTPGLAKAGELFF.